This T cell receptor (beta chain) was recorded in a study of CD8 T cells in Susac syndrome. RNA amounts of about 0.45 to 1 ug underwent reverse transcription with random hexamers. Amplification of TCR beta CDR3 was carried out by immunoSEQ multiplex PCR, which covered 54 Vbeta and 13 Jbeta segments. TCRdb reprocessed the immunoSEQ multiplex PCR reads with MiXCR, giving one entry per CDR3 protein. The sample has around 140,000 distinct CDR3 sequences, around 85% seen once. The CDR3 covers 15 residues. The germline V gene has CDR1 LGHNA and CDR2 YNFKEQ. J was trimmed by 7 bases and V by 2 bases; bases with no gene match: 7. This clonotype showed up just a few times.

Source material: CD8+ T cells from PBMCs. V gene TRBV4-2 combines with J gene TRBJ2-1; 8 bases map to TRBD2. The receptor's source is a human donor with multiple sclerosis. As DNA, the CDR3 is TGTGCCAGCAGCCAAAACGGGAGGGTTAGAAATGAGCAGTTCTTC. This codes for CASSQNGRVRNEQFF.